The entry below describes one TCR beta chain. The data originate from a study of blood T cell repertoires in COVID-19. Study-level information: COVID-19 samples collected from the United States, Italy and Spain covered acute and convalescent phases. PBMCs, B-cell-depleted T cells, or T cells were the source of the cDNA or gDNA that made up the material.

Profiled with immunoSEQ multiplex PCR; TCRdb holds only in-frame clones, not every one. In the table there are around 110,000 clones, roughly four fifths of which are singletons. V was trimmed by 6 bases and J by 2 bases, leaving 11 bases between them. Germline loops: CDR1 MNHEY, CDR2 SVGAGI. The CDR3 has 13 amino acids. The sequenced sample was peripheral blood. This chain links TRBV6-5 with TRBJ2-7, with D perhaps matching TRBD1 (5 bases). The receptor was isolated from a man aged 65 to 85 with active or convalescent COVID-19. This CDR3 is CASRTEHTYEQYF. CDR3 bases: TGTGCCAGCAGGACAGAGCATACCTACGAGCAGTACTTC.